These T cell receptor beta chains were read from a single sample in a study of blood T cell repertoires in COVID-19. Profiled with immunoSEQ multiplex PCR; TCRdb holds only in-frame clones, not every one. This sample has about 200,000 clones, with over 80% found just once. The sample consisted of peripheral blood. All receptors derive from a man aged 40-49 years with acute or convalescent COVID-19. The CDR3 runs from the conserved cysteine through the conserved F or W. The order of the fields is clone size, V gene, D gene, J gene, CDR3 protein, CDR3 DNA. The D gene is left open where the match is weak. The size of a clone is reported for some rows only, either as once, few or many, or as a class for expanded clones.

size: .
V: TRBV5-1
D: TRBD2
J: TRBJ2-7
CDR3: CASTPGTSVSYEQYF
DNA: TGCGCCAGCACCCCCGGGACTAGCGTCTCCTACGAGCAGTACTTC

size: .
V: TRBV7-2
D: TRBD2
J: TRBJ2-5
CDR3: CASSFSLAGGDQYF
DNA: TGTGCCAGCAGCTTTTCGCTAGCGGGAGGCGACCAGTACTTC

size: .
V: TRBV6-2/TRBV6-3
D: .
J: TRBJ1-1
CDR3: CASSLFPNTEAFF
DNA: TGTGCCAGCAGTTTATTCCCGAACACTGAAGCTTTCTTT

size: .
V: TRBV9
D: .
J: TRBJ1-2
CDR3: CASSLEGFGYTF
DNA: TGTGCCAGCAGCCTAGAGGGGTTCGGCTACACCTTC

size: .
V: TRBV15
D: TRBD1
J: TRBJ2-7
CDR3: CATSRGWQGAAEQYF
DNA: TGTGCCACCAGCAGAGGGTGGCAGGGGGCGGCCGAGCAGTACTTC

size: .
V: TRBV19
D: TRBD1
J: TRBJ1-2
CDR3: CASSIIPTGEDDGYTF
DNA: TGTGCCAGTAGTATTATCCCGACAGGGGAGGACGATGGCTACACCTTC

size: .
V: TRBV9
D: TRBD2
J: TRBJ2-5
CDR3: CASSPRLAGGLGETQYF
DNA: TGTGCCAGCAGCCCCCGACTAGCGGGAGGTTTGGGAGAGACCCAGTACTTC

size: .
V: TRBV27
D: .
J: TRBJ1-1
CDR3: CASSPVAEMNTEAFF
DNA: TGTGCCAGCTCACCCGTAGCGGAGATGAACACTGAAGCTTTCTTT

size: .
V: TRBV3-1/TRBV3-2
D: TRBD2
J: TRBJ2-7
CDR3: CASSQAVAGGGYEQYF
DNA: TGTGCCAGCAGCCAAGCAGTAGCGGGAGGGGGCTACGAGCAGTACTTC

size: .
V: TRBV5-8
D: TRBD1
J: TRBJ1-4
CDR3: CASSPTGIEKLFF
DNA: TGTGCCAGCAGCCCGACAGGGATCGAAAAACTGTTTTTT

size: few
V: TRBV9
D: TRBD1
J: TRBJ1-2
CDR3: CASSVEGTGRYYGYTF
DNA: TGTGCCAGCAGCGTAGAGGGGACAGGGAGGTACTATGGCTACACCTTC

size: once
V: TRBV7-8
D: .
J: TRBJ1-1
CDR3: CASSRVGAANTEAFF
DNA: TGTGCCAGCAGTAGAGTAGGGGCAGCGAACACTGAAGCTTTCTTT

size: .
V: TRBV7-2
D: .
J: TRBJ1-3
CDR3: CASSRRGSGNTIYF
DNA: TGTGCCAGCAGCCGCCGGGGATCTGGAAACACCATATATTTT

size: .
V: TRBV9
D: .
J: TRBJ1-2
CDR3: CASSVARGYGYTF
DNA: TGTGCCAGCAGCGTAGCCAGGGGCTATGGCTACACCTTC

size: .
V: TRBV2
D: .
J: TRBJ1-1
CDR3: CASSDDRNTEAFF
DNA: TGTGCCAGCAGTGACGACAGGAACACTGAAGCTTTCTTT

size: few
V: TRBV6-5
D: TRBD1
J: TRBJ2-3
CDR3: CASSKGGQGVDTQYF
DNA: TGTGCCAGCAGTAAGGGGGGACAGGGGGTAGATACGCAGTATTTT

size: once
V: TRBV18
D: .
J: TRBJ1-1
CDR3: CASSPRGDTEAFF
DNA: TGTGCCAGCTCACCACGGGGGGACACTGAAGCTTTCTTT

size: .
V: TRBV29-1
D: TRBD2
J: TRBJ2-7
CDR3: CSEGSLRRDYSYEQYF
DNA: TGCAGCGAAGGATCCCTCCGACGGGACTACTCCTACGAGCAGTACTTC

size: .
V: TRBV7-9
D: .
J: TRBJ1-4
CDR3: CASSLGWGANEKLFF
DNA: TGTGCCAGCAGCTTAGGGTGGGGAGCTAATGAAAAACTGTTTTTT

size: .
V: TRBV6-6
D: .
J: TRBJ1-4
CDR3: CASSSTTQGGDEKLFF
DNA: TGTGCCAGCAGTTCGACCACACAGGGAGGGGATGAAAAACTGTTTTTT

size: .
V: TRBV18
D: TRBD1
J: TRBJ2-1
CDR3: CASSAGTGGNEQFF
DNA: TGTGCCAGCTCAGCCGGGACAGGGGGCAATGAGCAGTTCTTC

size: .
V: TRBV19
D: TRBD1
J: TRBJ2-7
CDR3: CASSISGQGDEQYF
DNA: TGTGCCAGTAGTATTTCCGGACAGGGTGACGAGCAGTACTTC

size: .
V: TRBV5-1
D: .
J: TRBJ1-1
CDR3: CASSLFQGRVNTEAFF
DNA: TGCGCCAGCAGCTTGTTTCAAGGGAGGGTGAACACTGAAGCTTTCTTT

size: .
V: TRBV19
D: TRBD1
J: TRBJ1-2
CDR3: CASSITGQARYGYTF
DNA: TGTGCCAGTAGTATTACGGGACAGGCCCGCTATGGCTACACCTTC

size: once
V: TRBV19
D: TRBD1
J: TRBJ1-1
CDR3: CASSGQGWTEAFF
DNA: TGTGCCAGTTCCGGACAGGGCTGGACTGAAGCTTTCTTT

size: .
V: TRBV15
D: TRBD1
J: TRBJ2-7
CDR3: CATSRGGQGAYEQYF
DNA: TGTGCCACCAGCAGAGGGGGACAGGGGGCTTACGAGCAGTACTTC

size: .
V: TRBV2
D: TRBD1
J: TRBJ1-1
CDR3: CASSEGRGQNTEAFF
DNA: TGTGCCAGCAGTGAAGGCAGGGGGCAAAACACTGAAGCTTTCTTT

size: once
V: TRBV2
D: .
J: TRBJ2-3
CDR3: CAQTILVRERTDTQYF
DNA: TGTGCCCAGACCATACTCGTCCGGGAACGCACAGATACGCAGTATTTT

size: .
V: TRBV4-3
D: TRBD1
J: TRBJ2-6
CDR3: CASSRLAGGGTGANVLTF
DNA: TGCGCCAGCAGCCGGTTAGCAGGGGGCGGAACTGGGGCCAACGTCCTGACTTTC

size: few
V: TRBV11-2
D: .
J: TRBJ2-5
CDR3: CASSLGRSYQETQYF
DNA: TGTGCCAGCAGCTTAGGCAGGTCGTACCAAGAGACCCAGTACTTC

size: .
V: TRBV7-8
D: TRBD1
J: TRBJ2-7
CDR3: CASSLLSTGNEQYF
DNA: TGTGCCAGCAGCTTATTATCGACAGGGAACGAGCAGTACTTC

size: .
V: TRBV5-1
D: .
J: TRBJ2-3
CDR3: CASSLDGAGSTDTQYF
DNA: TGCGCCAGCAGCTTGGATGGGGCGGGAAGCACAGATACGCAGTATTTT

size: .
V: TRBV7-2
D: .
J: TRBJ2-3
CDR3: CASSPWASSTDTQYF
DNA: TGTGCCAGCAGCCCATGGGCCAGTAGCACAGATACGCAGTATTTT

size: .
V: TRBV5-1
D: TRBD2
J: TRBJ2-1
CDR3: CASSTGTSGYNEQFF
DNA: TGCGCCAGCAGCACCGGGACTAGCGGGTACAATGAGCAGTTCTTC

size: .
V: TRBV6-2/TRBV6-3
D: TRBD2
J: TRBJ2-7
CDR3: CASSYLGGRAYEQYF
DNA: TGTGCCAGCAGTTACCTAGGCGGGAGGGCCTACGAGCAGTACTTC

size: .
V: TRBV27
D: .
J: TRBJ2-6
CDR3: CASSLEAPSGANVLTF
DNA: TGTGCCAGCAGTTTAGAGGCCCCCTCTGGGGCCAACGTCCTGACTTTC

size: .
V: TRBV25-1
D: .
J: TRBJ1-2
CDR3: CASSDFGAGGSYGYTF
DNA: TGTGCCAGCAGTGACTTTGGCGCGGGGGGTAGCTATGGCTACACCTTC

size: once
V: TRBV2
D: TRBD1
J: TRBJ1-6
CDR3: CASSASGGNNNSPLHF
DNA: TGTGCCAGCAGTGCCTCAGGGGGGAACAATAATTCACCCCTCCACTTT

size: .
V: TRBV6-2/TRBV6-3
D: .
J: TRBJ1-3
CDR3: CASSDARGTLNSGNTIYF
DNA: TGTGCCAGCAGTGACGCGCGCGGTACTCTTAACTCTGGAAACACCATATATTTT

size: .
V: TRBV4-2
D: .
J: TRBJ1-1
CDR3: CASSQERLVMNTEAFF
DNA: TGTGCCAGCAGCCAAGAGCGATTGGTCATGAACACTGAAGCTTTCTTT

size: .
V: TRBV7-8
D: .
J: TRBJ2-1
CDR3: CASSLAGQAYNEQFF
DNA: TGTGCCAGCAGCTTGGCGGGCCAGGCTTACAATGAGCAGTTCTTC

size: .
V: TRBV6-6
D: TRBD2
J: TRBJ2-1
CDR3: CASSYSRTSGKGEQFF
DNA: TGTGCCAGCAGTTACTCCCGGACTAGCGGGAAAGGTGAGCAGTTCTTC

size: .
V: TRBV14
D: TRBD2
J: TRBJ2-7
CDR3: CASSQGGGYEQYF
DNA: TGTGCCAGCAGCCAAGGCGGGGGGTACGAGCAGTACTTC

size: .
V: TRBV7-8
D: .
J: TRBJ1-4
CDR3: CASSLSEATNEKLFF
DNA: TGTGCCAGCAGCTTATCGGAGGCAACTAATGAAAAACTGTTTTTT

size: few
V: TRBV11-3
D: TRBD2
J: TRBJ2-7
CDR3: CASSFSGGSYEQYF
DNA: TGTGCCAGCAGCTTCTCGGGGGGGAGCTACGAGCAGTACTTC

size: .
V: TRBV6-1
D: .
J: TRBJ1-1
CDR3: CASSEAPALIEGLTEAFF
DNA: TGTGCCAGCAGTGAAGCTCCAGCTCTAATAGAGGGTCTCACTGAAGCTTTCTTT

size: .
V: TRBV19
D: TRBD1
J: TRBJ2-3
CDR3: CASHTGTGITDTQYF
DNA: TGTGCCAGTCATACCGGGACAGGGATTACAGATACGCAGTATTTT

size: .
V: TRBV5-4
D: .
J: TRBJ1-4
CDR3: CASSVRQPTNEKLFF
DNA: TGTGCCAGCAGCGTAAGACAGCCAACTAATGAAAAACTGTTTTTT

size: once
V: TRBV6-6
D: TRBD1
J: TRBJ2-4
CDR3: CATSPGTGEQYF
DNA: TGTGCCACCAGCCCCGGGACAGGGGAACAGTACTTC

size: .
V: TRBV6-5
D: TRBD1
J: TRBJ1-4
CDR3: CASKAGGAVEKLFF
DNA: TGTGCCAGCAAAGCAGGGGGCGCGGTTGAAAAACTGTTTTTT

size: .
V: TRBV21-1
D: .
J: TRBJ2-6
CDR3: CAPRTGRSGANVLTF
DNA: TGTGCCCCTCGGACAGGGAGGTCTGGGGCCAACGTCCTGACTTTC

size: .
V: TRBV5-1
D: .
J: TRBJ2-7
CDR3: CASSLESSVGYEQYF
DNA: TGCGCCAGCAGCTTGGAGAGTAGCGTGGGATACGAGCAGTACTTC

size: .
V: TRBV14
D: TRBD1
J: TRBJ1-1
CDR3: CASSRRWTGADTEAFF
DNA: TGTGCCAGCAGCCGACGGTGGACAGGGGCTGACACTGAAGCTTTCTTT

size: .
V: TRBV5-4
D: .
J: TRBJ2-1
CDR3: CASSLQREYEQFF
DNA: TGTGCCAGCAGCCTACAGAGGGAATATGAGCAGTTCTTC

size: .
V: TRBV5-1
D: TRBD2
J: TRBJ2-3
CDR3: CASSLGLAGFTDTQYF
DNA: TGCGCCAGCAGCCTGGGACTAGCGGGGTTCACAGATACGCAGTATTTT